This T cell receptor (beta chain) stems from a study of blood T cell repertoires in COVID-19. With regard to this clone: The junction shows a germline mismatch at one end, possibly a read error.

TCRdb keeps only in-frame clones here, not all; method: immunoSEQ multiplex PCR. The data contain about 260,000 clones, about 87% of them singletons. Germline-derived CDR1 and CDR2 are SGHRS and YFSETQ. The CDR3 is 17 residues long. This sequence joins TRBV5-1 and TRBJ1-4; a weak D match, TRBD1 (5 bases). This sequence was found in a woman between 35 and 50 years old who had been exposed to COVID-19. The specimen sequenced was PBMCs or T cells enriched from blood (not recorded which). As DNA, the CDR3 is TGTGCCAGCAGCTTGGGGGTTGACACCCCAACTAATGAAAAACTGTTTTTT. Its protein product is CASSLGVDTPTNEKLFF.